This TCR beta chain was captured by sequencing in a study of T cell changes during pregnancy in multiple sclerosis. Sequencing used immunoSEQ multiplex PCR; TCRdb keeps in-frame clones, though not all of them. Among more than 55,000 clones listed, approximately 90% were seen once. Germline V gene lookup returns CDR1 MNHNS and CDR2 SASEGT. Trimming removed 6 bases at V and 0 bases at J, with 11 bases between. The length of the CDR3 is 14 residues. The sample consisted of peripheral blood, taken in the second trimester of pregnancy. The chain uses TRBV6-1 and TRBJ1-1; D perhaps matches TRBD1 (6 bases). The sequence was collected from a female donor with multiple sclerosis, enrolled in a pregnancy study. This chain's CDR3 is CASSWGTMNTEAFF. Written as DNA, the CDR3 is TGTGCCAGCAGCTGGGGGACAATGAACACTGAAGCTTTCTTT.